Listed here are 19 T cell receptor beta chains from one sample, sequenced in a study of blood T cells in healthy people across ages. Then a second PCR, running roughly 7 to 11 cycles, was carried out with a sample-barcoded 5' primer and a J-beta primer mix. TCRdb re-called the 5' RACE reads through MiXCR, storing one row per CDR3 protein. This sample carries some 940,000 distinct CDR3 sequences, 25% to 30% of them seen once, and the ten largest clones take roughly 10%. The sample was also reused in another study, on T cells of mothers and their children.

The material sequenced was blood. All receptors derive from a woman between 35 and 50 years old in good health.

The J gene is TRBJ2-5, the V gene TRBV28, with TRBD2 matching 12 bases. Unmatched junction bases numbered 7, after V lost 7 bases and J lost 1 base. The CDR3 is 16 amino acids. Germline-derived CDR1 and CDR2 are MDHEN and SYDVKM. CDR3 nucleotides: TGTGCCAGCAACAAAGGACTAGCGGGAACCCAAGAGACCCAGTACTTC. Its translation: CASNKGLAGTQETQYF.

This clonotype has just a few counts. This chain uses TRBV28 with TRBJ2-5; D remains ambiguous. CDR1 MDHEN and CDR2 SYDVKM come from the germline V gene. Trimming took off 10 bases at V and 5 bases at J, with 14 bases between the two ends. There are 12 residues in the CDR3. The CDR3 reads CAITKVDETQYF. The CDR3, as DNA: TGTGCCATCACAAAGGTGGATGAGACCCAGTACTTC.

This clonotype was counted many times. The rearrangement uses TRBV29-1 and TRBJ2-7; D perhaps matches TRBD1 (6 bases). V lost 7 bases and J 7 bases, leaving 17 bases between the germline ends. Germline assignment: CDR1 SQVTM and CDR2 ANQGSEA. The CDR3 consists of 12 residues. CDR3 in DNA: TGCAGCGCCCGGACAGACGCCGGGGAGCAGTACTTC. It is translated as CSARTDAGEQYF.

This clonotype came up many times. This sequence joins TRBV11-2 and TRBJ2-7; 9 positions agree with TRBD1. The trim removed 5 bases at V and 2 bases at J, leaving 4 bases unmatched. Germline V lookup: CDR1 SGHAT, CDR2 FQNNGV. There are 14 residues in the CDR3. The CDR3 loop reads CASSAGTGPYEQYF. DNA for the CDR3: TGTGCCAGCAGCGCCGGGACAGGGCCCTACGAGCAGTACTTC. The whole variable domain, filled in from reference TRBV11-2 and TRBJ2-7, reads EAGVAQSPRYKIIEKRQSVAFWCNPISGHATLYWYQQILGQGPKLLIQFQNNGVVDDSQLPKDRFSAERLKGVDSTLKIQPAKLEDSAVYLCASSAGTGPYEQYFGPGTRLTVT.

In this sample, this clonotype turned up many times. The chain employs TRBV6-1 and TRBJ2-7, with a tentative D call TRBD1 (6 bases). V was trimmed by 6 bases and J by 2 bases, leaving 26 bases between them. There are 18 residues in the CDR3. Looked up from germline, CDR1 is MNHNS and CDR2 is SASEGT. CDR3 amino acids: CASRHPPTLTGSAYEQYF. DNA of the CDR3: TGTGCCAGCAGACATCCCCCCACACTGACAGGCTCGGCCTACGAGCAGTACTTC.

This clonotype was counted a few times. J is TRBJ1-4 and V is TRBV7-9; 8 bases agree with TRBD1. The CDR3 has 14 amino acids. Germline V CDR1 and CDR2: SEHNR, FQNEAQ (reference sequence). V gave up 4 bases and J gave up 8 bases; unmatched junction bases: 6. This CDR3 is CASSSTGGREKLFF. The CDR3 region has the DNA TGTGCCAGCAGCTCTACAGGGGGACGGGAAAAACTGTTTTTT.

This clonotype has more than one count but fewer than ten. J is TRBJ1-2 and V is TRBV7-8; D call uncertain. The CDR3 length is 13 residues. In germline, CDR1 is SGHVS, CDR2 FQNEAQ. Trimming took 2 bases from V and 6 from J, leaving 10 bases between them. The CDR3 DNA reads as TGTGCCAGCAGCTTAAGCCGGGAGGATGGCTACACCTTC. This encodes CASSLSREDGYTF. Full variable domain (remainder filled in from reference TRBV7-8 and TRBJ1-2): GAGVSQSPRYKVAKRGQDVALRCDPISGHVSLFWYQQALGQGPEFLTYFQNEAQLDKSGLPSDRFFAERPEGSVSTLKIQRTQQEDSAVYLCASSLSREDGYTFGSGTRLTVV.

The chain is built from TRBV28 and TRBJ2-3; 14 nucleotides align to TRBD2. With 1 base clipped from V and 5 bases from J, the junction kept 2 bases outside the gene matches. CDR1 is MDHEN and CDR2 is SYDVKM in the germline V gene. There are 16 residues in the CDR3. CDR3 region: CASSLYGTSGRDTQYF. CDR3 sequence (DNA): TGTGCCAGCAGTTTATACGGGACTAGCGGGAGAGATACGCAGTATTTT.

This clonotype was observed a handful of times. V gene TRBV12-3 or TRBV12-4 combines with J gene TRBJ2-1; maybe TRBD1 (6 bases). This CDR3 contains 16 residues. V was clipped by 5 bases and J by 4 bases, with 18 bases between them. CDR3 sequence (DNA): TGTGCCAGCAGTCCCACAGGGACCCAAACATACAATGAGCAGTTCTTC. It yields the protein CASSPTGTQTYNEQFF.

This clonotype was observed a few times. This rearrangement joins TRBV9 to TRBJ1-3; D is uncertain. The CDR3 has 15 amino acids. Germline CDR1 and CDR2: SGDLS and YYNGEE. Between the trimmed V and J ends, which lost 3 bases and 3 bases, there was a span of 13 bases. CDR3 sequence: CASSAVFGNGNTIYF. The DNA for the CDR3 is TGTGCCAGCAGCGCCGTCTTCGGTAATGGAAACACCATATATTTT.

This clonotype was recorded many times. V usage is TRBV29-1 and J usage is TRBJ2-7; a possible D gene is TRBD2 (5 bases). This CDR3 has 12 amino acids. V gave up 4 bases and J gave up 2 bases, with 9 bases separating them. Germline assignment: CDR1 SQVTM and CDR2 ANQGSEA. In DNA, the CDR3 is TGCAGCGTTGTCCGAGGGCCCTACGAGCAGTACTTC. This gives the protein CSVVRGPYEQYF.

The rearrangement joins TRBV25-1 to TRBJ1-2; D is uncertain. The CDR3 consists of 15 residues. Trimming took 3 bases from V and 0 from J, leaving 11 bases between them. The germline CDR1 and CDR2 sequences are MGHDK and SYGVNS. DNA for the CDR3: TGTGCCAGCAGTGAGAGGTGGCCTACTAACTATGGCTACACCTTC. This codes for CASSERWPTNYGYTF.

This clonotype was observed a handful of times. This sequence joins TRBV5-6 and TRBJ2-5; 8 bases fit TRBD2. The end of the DNA fits TRBJ2-7 better, so the J call may be wrong. CDR1 SGHDT and CDR2 YYEEEE come from the germline V gene. CDR3 size: 15 residues. The CDR3, as DNA: TGTGCCAGCAGCTTGCCGGGGGGGACTACTTACGAGCAGTACTTC. Amino acid sequence: CASSLPGGTTYEQYF.

The table lists this clonotype with a few counts. This chain links TRBV12-3 or TRBV12-4 with TRBJ1-2; D unresolved. The CDR3 is 15 amino acids. V shed 5 bases and J shed 0 bases, with 13 bases lying between them. In nucleotides, the CDR3 is TGTGCCAGCAGTCCATACATAAACCCTAACTATGGCTACACCTTC. As protein: CASSPYINPNYGYTF.

V usage is TRBV6-5 and J usage is TRBJ2-1; TRBD2 matches 10 bases. CDR1 MNHEY and CDR2 SVGAGI come from the germline V gene. With 2 bases clipped from V and 5 bases from J, the junction kept 12 bases outside the gene matches. The CDR3 loop spans 18 amino acids. CDR3 nucleotide sequence: TGTGCCAGCAGTTACGAAGCGGGAGGGCCCTTGGGGAACAATGAGCAGTTCTTC. Protein product: CASSYEAGGPLGNNEQFF.

There are a few counts of this clonotype. This chain joins TRBV10-3 and TRBJ2-1; 7 nucleotides agree with TRBD2. The germline CDR1 and CDR2 sequences are ENHRY and SYGVKD. Unmatched junction bases numbered 5, after V lost 6 bases and J lost 0 bases. The CDR3 spans 15 residues. The CDR3 DNA follows: TGTGCCATCAGCCTGGGGGGGAGCTCCTACAATGAGCAGTTCTTC. The encoded protein is CAISLGGSSYNEQFF.

The gene calls are TRBV4-1 and TRBJ1-2, with TRBD1 matching over 9 bases. The CDR3 extends over 15 amino acids. V gave up 1 base and J gave up 8 bases; unmatched junction bases: 8. CDR1 and CDR2 from the germline V gene are MGHRA and YSYEKL. CDR3 nucleotides: TGCGCCAGCAGCCAAGTTTCCCGACAGGGGGGCGGCTACACCTTC. This codes for CASSQVSRQGGGYTF.

This clonotype was seen a few times. The rearrangement uses TRBV12-3 or TRBV12-4 and TRBJ2-7; D perhaps matches TRBD2 (5 bases). The CDR3 runs to 15 residues. V was pared by 3 bases and J by 0 bases, with 12 bases between. The CDR3 region is CASSFFGLSSYEQYF. CDR3 nucleotides: TGTGCCAGCAGTTTTTTTGGACTCTCCTCCTACGAGCAGTACTTC.

The V gene is TRBV7-2, the J gene TRBJ2-6; no clear D gene. The germline V gene has CDR1 SGHTA and CDR2 FQGNSA. Deletions cut 2 bases from V and 0 bases from J, with 11 bases between. The length of the CDR3 is 17 residues. The CDR3 reads CASSLSGYNSGANVLTF. CDR3 sequence (DNA): TGTGCCAGCAGCTTATCTGGGTACAACTCTGGGGCCAACGTCCTGACTTTC.